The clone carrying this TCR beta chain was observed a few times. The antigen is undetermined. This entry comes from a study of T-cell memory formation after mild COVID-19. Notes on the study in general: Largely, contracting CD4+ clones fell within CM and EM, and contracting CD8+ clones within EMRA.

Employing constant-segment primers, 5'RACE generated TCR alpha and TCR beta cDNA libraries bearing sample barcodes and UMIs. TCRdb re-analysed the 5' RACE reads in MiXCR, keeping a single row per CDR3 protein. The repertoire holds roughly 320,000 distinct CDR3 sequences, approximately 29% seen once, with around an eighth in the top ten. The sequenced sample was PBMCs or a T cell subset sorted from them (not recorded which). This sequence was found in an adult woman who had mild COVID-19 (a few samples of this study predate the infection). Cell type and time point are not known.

CDR3 sequence (DNA): TGTGCCAGCAGCTGGACAGGGAGTGCACAAGGCTACACCTTC. Its protein is CASSWTGSAQGYTF. The chain has TRBV6-5 and TRBJ1-2; TRBD1 matches 8 bases. The CDR3 covers 14 residues. Germline lookup yields CDR1 MNHEY and CDR2 SVGAGI. The V segment lost 6 bases and the J segment 8 bases; nucleotides outside the gene matches: 11.